This T cell receptor (beta chain) was sequenced for a study of vaccination effects on CD4 cells after COVID-19. Across the whole study: After the second dose, samples were taken at median day 72.

Clones were sequenced by immunoSEQ multiplex PCR, and TCRdb holds only the in-frame ones, with some missing. The data show approximately 70,000 clones, about 80% seen once. The study, taken as a whole, reports: The study dataset contains few convalescent patients and includes no early post-infection timepoints. After vaccination of healthy people, only 1 of 255 vaccine-induced clones cross-reacted with common cold coronaviruses.

Under the ViraFEST assay, PBMC were stimulated with viral peptide pools so that antigen-specific CD4+ T cells expanded. Sequencing was performed afterwards. At the end of less than 12 days of culture, CD4+ T cells were isolated. Participants were vaccinated with two doses of either the BNT162b2 or mRNA-1273 vaccine. Trimming removed 6 bases from V and 8 bases from J; junction bases left unmatched: 8. Germline V gene lookup returns CDR1 MNHEY and CDR2 SVGEGT. CDR3 length: 13 amino acids. In the case of this clone: Its antigen is as yet unknown.

The source is a human donor who received a COVID-19 vaccine. Sequenced here: CD4+ T cells from PBMCs cultured with HCoV-OC43 spike peptides, sampled after COVID-19 vaccination. The subset is: HCoV-OC43 spike overlapping peptide pool stimulation. The gene calls are TRBV6-2 or TRBV6-3 and TRBJ1-2, with 8 bases identical to TRBD1. CDR3 in amino acids: CASRPTGGGGYTF. The CDR3 DNA reads TGTGCCAGCAGACCTACAGGGGGAGGAGGCTACACCTTC.